This T cell receptor beta chain was recorded in a study of identical twins. Findings of the study overall: Where beta out-of-frame sequences were concerned, excess twin sharing was weaker. The study found excess low generation probability among twin-shared out-of-frame alpha sequences.

It was template switching that added a universal primer site, and there were unique molecular identifiers on the cDNA. TCRdb itself ran the 5' RACE reads through MiXCR, one entry per CDR3 protein. The table lists 1,800,000 or so distinct CDR3 sequences, about 32% of them singletons. All donors were healthy Caucasians. Concerning this clonotype itself: Its antigen is not known.

This CDR3 is 15 amino acids long. Material for sequencing was cord blood. This chain joins TRBV21-1 and TRBJ1-2; no DNA check was done on the table's D call, TRBD1. TRBV21-1 is recorded as a pseudogene. The sequence derives from a newborn girl in good health. Here the CDR3 reads CASSKPEGGNYGYTF. The CDR3 nucleotides read TGTGCCAGCAGCAAACCCGAGGGGGGGAACTATGGCTACACCTTC.